What follows are 22 T cell receptor beta chains derived from one specimen sequenced in a study of cytomegalovirus exposure and HLA in healthy donors. It was with 60 Vbeta and 13 Jbeta primers that the PCR ran. Produced via immunoSEQ multiplex PCR; TCRdb's table is partial and in-frame only. Of 160,000 or so clones in the sample, about 80% were seen once. Specimen: PBMCs. All receptors derive from a man aged 18 to 29 in good health and CMV-seropositive.

This clone was seen once. In DNA, the CDR3 is TGTGCCAGCAGACAGATATCTGGGGCCAACGTCCTGACTTTC. It yields the protein CASRQISGANVLTF. The V gene is TRBV28, the J gene TRBJ2-6; D is ambiguous. The CDR3 runs to 14 residues. Deletions cut 6 bases from V and 1 base from J, with 7 bases between. The germline V gene encodes CDR1 MDHEN and CDR2 SYDVKM.

Turning to this clone: This is likely a read error, given that the CDR3 carries no conserved phenylalanine or tryptophan at its end. The DNA of the CDR3 is TGTGCCAGCAGCTTCGGGGGTAATTCACCCCTCCACCTT. This translates into CASSFGGNSPLHL. The V and J genes are TRBV5-5 and TRBJ1-6, with D maybe TRBD1 (5 bases). The CDR3 extends over 13 amino acids. Trimming left V 2 bases short and J 6 bases short, with 6 bases between. Germline values: CDR1 SGHKS, CDR2 YYEKEE (reference sequence).

The V and J genes are TRBV6-1 and TRBJ2-5, with D perhaps matching TRBD1 (6 bases). The germline CDR1 and CDR2 sequences are MNHNS and SASEGT. This CDR3 has 13 residues. V was trimmed by 4 bases and J by 1 base, leaving 7 bases between them. The CDR3 nucleotides are TGTGCCAGCAGTGGACAGGTCCAAGAGACCCAGTACTTC. Translation gives CASSGQVQETQYF.

Regarding this clone: One end of the junction does not line up with germline, which may come from a read error. The chain links TRBV6-6 to TRBJ2-7; a possible D gene is TRBD1 (6 bases). Germline V gene lookup returns CDR1 MNHNY and CDR2 SVGAGI (reference sequence). This CDR3 comprises 13 residues. CDR3 bases: TGTGCCATCAGTTTCGGACAGCTCTACGAGCAGTACTTC. Amino acids: CAISFGQLYEQYF.

The rearrangement links TRBV5-4 to TRBJ2-1; TRBD2 matches at 11 bases. The CDR3 has 17 amino acids. V shed 1 base, J shed 8 bases, and the junction held 11 bases outside the gene matches. Germline CDR1 reads SGHNT; CDR2 reads YYREEE (reference sequence). This chain's CDR3 is CASSLKVSGRALHEQFF. In DNA form, the CDR3 reads TGTGCCAGCAGCTTGAAGGTTAGCGGGAGGGCCCTACATGAGCAGTTCTTC. The full variable domain, rest sourced from reference TRBV5-4 and TRBJ2-1, is ETGVTQSPTHLIKTRGQQVTLRCSSQSGHNTVSWYQQALGQGPQFIFQYYREEENGRGNFPPRFSGLQFPNYSSELNVNALELDDSALYLCASSLKVSGRALHEQFFGPGTRLTVL.

The chain couples TRBV11-3 to TRBJ2-3, with 8 bases fitting TRBD2. CDR3 size: 13 residues. Germline loops: CDR1 SGHNT, CDR2 YENEEA. After removal of 4 bases from V and 5 bases from J, the junction contained 2 bases not matched to a gene. For the CDR3, the DNA is TGTGCCAGCAGCTCGCTAGCGGGAGATACGCAGTATTTT. Its translation: CASSSLAGDTQYF.

This chain links TRBV27 with TRBJ1-3; TRBD1 aligns across 9 bases. The germline gives CDR1 MNHEY, CDR2 SMNVEV (reference sequence). V gave up 6 bases and J gave up 0 bases; unmatched junction bases: 15. The CDR3 totals 19 residues. CDR3 sequence (DNA): TGTGCCAGCAGCAAACGGACCGGGACAGGGAAATTCTCTGGAAACACCATATATTTT. This codes for CASSKRTGTGKFSGNTIYF.

This chain joins TRBV19 and TRBJ1-1; 11 bases fit TRBD1. Germline trimming cut 9 bases from V and 7 bases from J; bases unmatched to any gene: 7. This CDR3 comprises 13 residues. Germline V gene lookup returns CDR1 LNHDA and CDR2 SQIVND (reference sequence). The CDR3 DNA sequence: TGTGCCAGCCACGGGACAGGGGGGCTTGAAGCTTTCTTT. This gives the protein CASHGTGGLEAFF.

The rearrangement joins TRBV7-9 to TRBJ2-6, with unresolved D. CDR1 is SEHNR and CDR2 is FQNEAQ in the germline V gene (reference sequence). Trimming left V 0 bases short and J 1 base short, with 10 bases between. CDR3 size: 17 residues. In DNA, the CDR3 is TGTGCCAGCAGCTTAGCGGCTGAAATTTCTGGGGCCAACGTCCTGACTTTC. Its translation is CASSLAAEISGANVLTF.

The V and J genes are TRBV6-6 and TRBJ2-3; 9 nucleotides agree with TRBD1. Trimming cost V 1 base and J 3 bases; bases outside gene matches: 2. The CDR3 consists of 15 residues. Germline V gene lookup returns CDR1 MNHNY and CDR2 SVGAGI (reference sequence). The CDR3 sequence: CASSYLTGGTDTQYF. The CDR3 DNA reads as TGTGCCAGCAGTTACTTGACAGGGGGTACAGATACGCAGTATTTT.

The V call is TRBV11-2, the J call TRBJ2-7; 9 bases match TRBD1. The germline V gene has CDR1 SGHAT and CDR2 FQNNGV. CDR3 length: 15 residues. With V trimmed by 4 bases and J by 3 bases, 7 bases remained unmatched. The chain's CDR3 is CASSSKPTGGYEQYF. In DNA form, the CDR3 reads TGTGCCAGCAGCTCCAAGCCGACAGGGGGCTACGAGCAGTACTTC.

The chain links TRBV4-2 to TRBJ2-7; D unresolved. Germline CDR1 reads LGHNA; CDR2 reads YNFKEQ. V shed 2 bases and J shed 0 bases, with 5 bases lying between them. CDR3 length equals 13 residues. The CDR3 sequence: CASSQRSSYEQYF. CDR3 in DNA: TGTGCCAGCAGCCAACGGAGCTCCTACGAGCAGTACTTC.

V and J are TRBV4-1 and TRBJ1-1; a weak D match, TRBD1 (6 bases). This CDR3 is 16 amino acids long. Germline CDR1 MGHRA, CDR2 YSYEKL. The V end was cut by 0 bases, the J end by 0 bases, with 11 bases between. CDR3 in amino acids: CASSQERTVMNTEAFF. The CDR3 DNA is TGCGCCAGCAGCCAAGAGCGGACAGTCATGAACACTGAAGCTTTCTTT.

The genes are TRBV11-2 and TRBJ2-1; 8 bases line up with TRBD2. The ends lost 4 bases at V and 1 base at J; junction bases unmatched: 6. The CDR3 runs to 16 residues. Germline values: CDR1 SGHAT, CDR2 FQNNGV. The CDR3, as DNA: TGTGCCAGCAGCTCGACCAGCGGGAGTTCCTACAATGAGCAGTTCTTC. Translated: CASSSTSGSSYNEQFF.

The CDR3 is CASSPGGTSIPYEQYF. The CDR3 nucleotides are TGCGCCAGCAGCCCAGGAGGGACCTCTATCCCCTACGAGCAGTACTTC. The chain combines TRBV5-1 with TRBJ2-7; D is perhaps TRBD2 (6 bases). The CDR3 is made up of 16 amino acids. Germline CDR1 reads SGHRS; CDR2 reads YFSETQ. Trimming removed 4 bases at V and 2 bases at J, with 19 bases between.

The chain is built from TRBV19 and TRBJ2-7; 8 nucleotides agree with TRBD1. Germline V lookup: CDR1 LNHDA, CDR2 SQIVND (reference sequence). V dropped 3 bases and J dropped 4; count of bases not matched to a gene: 5. The CDR3 sequence is 14 residues long. The CDR3 DNA follows: TGTGCCAGTAGTATTGGGACAGGTGAATACGAGCAGTACTTC. Residues: CASSIGTGEYEQYF.

The chain employs TRBV11-2 and TRBJ1-1; TRBD1 aligns across 9 bases. The J segment lost 5 bases and the V segment lost 5 bases, leaving 3 bases of the junction unmatched. CDR1 and CDR2 (germline): SGHAT, FQNNGV. This CDR3 region has 13 residues. DNA for the CDR3: TGTGCCAGCAGCCAGGGGACAGGGACTGAAGCTTTCTTT. Its translation is CASSQGTGTEAFF.

The CDR3 here is CASSAQGNEAFF. The CDR3 nucleotides read TGTGCCAGCAGCGCCCAGGGAAATGAAGCTTTCTTT. The chain couples TRBV9 to TRBJ1-1, with D possibly matching TRBD1 (5 bases). The CDR3 is made up of 12 amino acids. Germline V gene data show CDR1 as SGDLS and CDR2 as YYNGEE. Deletions cut 3 bases from V and 7 bases from J, with 10 bases between.

This chain uses TRBV13 with TRBJ2-6; D possibly corresponds to TRBD2 (6 bases). Germline CDR1 PRHDT, CDR2 FYEKMQ (reference sequence). The V end lost 3 bases, the J end lost 2 bases, and 14 bases lay between the germline ends. The CDR3 has 17 residues. CDR3 loop: CASSLRGSDPGANVLTF. CDR3 coding DNA: TGTGCCAGCAGCTTGCGGGGTTCTGATCCTGGGGCCAACGTCCTGACTTTC.

This sequence joins TRBV11-2 and TRBJ2-2; the match to TRBD2 covers 11 bases. The CDR3 extends over 16 amino acids. V lost 3 bases to trimming and J lost 2 bases; unmatched junction nucleotides: 2. The germline CDR1 and CDR2 sequences are SGHAT and FQNNGV. The CDR3 reads CASSLGTSGNTGELFF. Here the CDR3 DNA reads TGTGCCAGCAGCTTGGGGACTAGCGGAAACACCGGGGAGCTGTTTTTT. Full variable domain (outside the CDR3, taken from reference TRBV11-2 and TRBJ2-2): EAGVAQSPRYKIIEKRQSVAFWCNPISGHATLYWYQQILGQGPKLLIQFQNNGVVDDSQLPKDRFSAERLKGVDSTLKIQPAKLEDSAVYLCASSLGTSGNTGELFFGEGSRLTVL.

The chain has TRBV10-3 and TRBJ2-7; 11 nucleotides align to TRBD1. V shed 5 bases, J shed 6 bases, and the junction held 6 bases outside the gene matches. This CDR3 is built from 14 residues. The V gene's germline CDR1 is ENHRY and CDR2 SYGVKD. The CDR3 reads CAISSGTGGPEQYF. The CDR3 bases are TGTGCCATCAGTTCCGGGACAGGGGGACCCGAGCAGTACTTC.

This clone appeared a few times. The chain joins TRBV4-3 to TRBJ2-5, with 7 bases matching TRBD2. The germline CDR1 and CDR2 sequences are LGHNA and YSLEER. This CDR3 is built from 13 residues. Trimming removed 6 bases from V and 7 bases from J; junction bases left unmatched: 8. The CDR3 DNA is TGCGCCAGCAGTCCCAGTTGGGGGGGGACCCAGTACTTC. Amino acid sequence: CASSPSWGGTQYF.